This T cell receptor beta chain is drawn from a study of blood T cell repertoires in COVID-19. Background on the study: Spain, Italy and the United States supplied samples that represented acute and convalescent COVID-19. T cells, B-cell-depleted T cells, or PBMCs provided the cDNA or gDNA that served as material.

The CDR3 runs to 17 residues. V was clipped by 5 bases and J by 2 bases; unmatched bases: 9. Germline V gene lookup returns CDR1 SGHTA and CDR2 FQGNSA. Authors' processing steps: Researchers report that nucleated cell counts were estimated from reference gene primer amplification. Sequenced by immunoSEQ multiplex PCR; TCRdb stores in-frame clones only, minus some. Clone size and V and J calls were adopted from that table, with D and trimming inferred from the DNA. The sample yields 95,000 to 110,000 clones, about 85% seen once. This clone has a single count. The sequence derives from a man aged 45-65 years in a cohort sampled during active COVID-19. V gene TRBV7-2 combines with J gene TRBJ1-6, with 7 nucleotides matching TRBD1. Sequences were obtained from peripheral blood. The CDR3 nucleotides are TGTGCCAGCAGCGCCCAACAGGGGTGGCCCTATAATTCACCCCTCCACTTT. This sequence encodes CASSAQQGWPYNSPLHF.